The 24 T cell receptor beta chains given below trace back to one sample, sequenced in a study of control samples from healthy donors and cancer patients. Sequenced by immunoSEQ multiplex PCR; TCRdb stores in-frame clones only, minus some. Of around 170,000 clones in the sample, 90% were seen once. The specimen was blood. These receptors originate from a woman aged 50 to 60 in good health.

The CDR3 here is CASSPRGGLNTEAFF. The CDR3 nucleotides read TGTGCCAGCTCACCACGGGGGGGGCTGAACACTGAAGCTTTCTTT. The V gene is TRBV18, the J gene TRBJ1-1, with D possibly TRBD1 on 6 matching bases. The CDR3 covers 15 residues. CDR1 is KGHSH and CDR2 is LQKENI in the germline V gene. Deletions cut 1 base from V and 0 bases from J, with 9 bases between. The full variable domain, its missing parts supplied by reference TRBV18 and TRBJ1-1, is NAGVMQNPRHLVRRRGQEARLRCSPMKGHSHVYWYRQLPEEGLKFMVYLQKENIIDESGMPKERFSAEFPKEGPSILRIQQVVRGDSAAYFCASSPRGGLNTEAFFGQGTRLTVV.

This sequence joins TRBV5-4 and TRBJ2-1, with 7 bases matching TRBD2. The V segment lost 4 bases and the J segment 2 bases; nucleotides outside the gene matches: 6. The CDR3 totals 15 residues. CDR1 and CDR2 (germline): SGHNT, YYREEE (reference sequence). The DNA for the CDR3 is TGTGCCAGCAGCCGTGGCGGGACTACCTACAATGAGCAGTTCTTC. Its translation is CASSRGGTTYNEQFF.

The V gene is TRBV7-2, the J gene TRBJ2-7, with D perhaps TRBD2 (6 bases). Germline-derived CDR1 and CDR2 are SGHTA and FQGNSA. The CDR3 loop spans 15 amino acids. The V and J ends lost 5 bases and 3 bases respectively, with 17 bases between them. CDR3 residues: CASSPYGAGIYEQYF. The CDR3 DNA sequence: TGTGCCAGCAGCCCCTACGGGGCGGGAATCTACGAGCAGTACTTC.

As regards this clone: Other DNA sequences from this sample encode an identical CDR3 as well. The rearrangement uses TRBV5-1 and TRBJ1-2, with 9 bases identical to TRBD1. The CDR3 runs to 13 residues. Germline V lookup: CDR1 SGHRS, CDR2 YFSETQ. Germline trimming cut 4 bases from V and 6 bases from J; bases unmatched to any gene: 4. The chain's CDR3 is CASSLQGADGYTF. The CDR3 bases are TGCGCCAGCAGCCTACAGGGGGCGGATGGCTACACCTTC. The entire variable domain, with the rest obtained from reference TRBV5-1 and TRBJ1-2, is as follows: KAGVTQTPRYLIKTRGQQVTLSCSPISGHRSVSWYQQTPGQGLQFLFEYFSETQRNKGNFPGRFSGRQFSNSRSEMNVSTLELGDSALYLCASSLQGADGYTFGSGTRLTVV.

The gene calls are TRBV2 and TRBJ1-2; D is unresolved. The length of the CDR3 is 16 residues. Germline assignment: CDR1 SNHLY and CDR2 FYNNEI. The ends were cut back, 7 bases at V and 0 bases at J, with 18 bases in the middle. CDR3 protein: CASIPQLGITNYGYTF. DNA for the CDR3: TGTGCCAGCATCCCCCAACTGGGCATAACTAACTATGGCTACACCTTC.

The rearrangement uses TRBV5-1 and TRBJ2-3; 12 nucleotides agree with TRBD2. The trim removed 0 bases at V and 2 bases at J, leaving 7 bases unmatched. The CDR3 is made up of 18 amino acids. Germline V gives CDR1 SGHRS, CDR2 YFSETQ. In nucleotides, the CDR3 is TGCGCCAGCAGCTTGGCTGGACTAGCGGGGCATAACACAGATACGCAGTATTTT. The encoded protein is CASSLAGLAGHNTDTQYF.

The V call is TRBV6-5, the J call TRBJ2-7, with D hard to call. Trimming shortened V by 2 bases and J by 0 bases, and 8 bases separated the two germline ends. Per germline, CDR1 MNHEY and CDR2 SVGAGI. The CDR3 totals 14 residues. The CDR3 is CASSYHGSSYEQYF. The DNA of the CDR3 is TGTGCCAGCAGTTACCACGGATCCTCCTACGAGCAGTACTTC.

The chain joins TRBV19 to TRBJ1-5, with D perhaps TRBD1 (5 bases). The V end lost 5 bases, the J end lost 4 bases, and 9 bases lay between the germline ends. CDR1 is LNHDA, CDR2 SQIVND, per germline (reference sequence). The CDR3 is made up of 13 amino acids. The DNA of the CDR3 is TGTGCCAGTAGTGTCAACAGGAATCAGCCCCAGCATTTT. Translated: CASSVNRNQPQHF.

The chain combines TRBV28 with TRBJ2-5, with TRBD1 matching over 7 bases. The length of the CDR3 is 15 residues. V was clipped by 2 bases and J by 2 bases; unmatched bases: 5. Germline CDR1 and CDR2: MDHEN and SYDVKM. This CDR3 reads CASSLPGTDQETQYF. CDR3 sequence (DNA): TGTGCCAGCAGTTTACCCGGGACAGATCAAGAGACCCAGTACTTC.

The chain couples TRBV5-1 to TRBJ2-1, with 11 bases that match TRBD2. Germline V gene sequence: CDR1 SGHRS, CDR2 YFSETQ. V shed 6 bases, J shed 2 bases, and the junction held 4 bases outside the gene matches. This CDR3 spans 15 amino acids. Here the CDR3 reads CASTIAGGPYNEQFF. The CDR3 DNA is TGCGCCAGCACCATAGCGGGGGGGCCCTACAATGAGCAGTTCTTC.

This rearrangement joins TRBV10-3 to TRBJ1-5; D is unresolved. The germline V gene encodes CDR1 ENHRY and CDR2 SYGVKD. V lost 3 bases to trimming and J lost 4 bases, with 16 bases between them. The CDR3 extends over 16 amino acids. CDR3 nucleotides: TGTGCCATCAGTGATGGGGTCCCCCGGCAGAATCAGCCCCAGCATTTT. Protein sequence: CAISDGVPRQNQPQHF.

The CDR3 DNA sequence: TGTGCCAGCAGATGGACAGGGGGATCCGAGCAGTACTTC. This encodes CASRWTGGSEQYF. V and J are TRBV27 and TRBJ2-7, with 10 bases that match TRBD1. The CDR3 is made up of 13 amino acids. V lost 6 bases and J lost 6; bases outside the gene matches: 5. Germline V gene sequence: CDR1 MNHEY, CDR2 SMNVEV (reference sequence).

The gene calls are TRBV4-3 and TRBJ2-7; D remains ambiguous. The CDR3 is made up of 16 amino acids. Germline V lookup: CDR1 LGHNA, CDR2 YSLEER. V was shortened by 0 bases and J by 4 bases, with 16 bases between the two germline ends. CDR3 DNA: TGCGCCAGCAGCCAAGATCCGGGCTCGTGGGGTTACGAGCAGTACTTC. Translation: CASSQDPGSWGYEQYF.

J is TRBJ2-1 and V is TRBV15, with D perhaps TRBD2 (5 bases). Germline V CDR1 and CDR2: LNHNV, YYDKDF (reference sequence). The CDR3 has 17 amino acids. Trimming removed 6 bases at V and 0 bases at J, with 18 bases between. Here the CDR3 reads CATRLRPTGSSYNEQFF. CDR3 DNA: TGTGCCACCAGACTCCGACCGACGGGGAGCTCCTACAATGAGCAGTTCTTC.

The genes are TRBV12-3 or TRBV12-4 and TRBJ2-3; D is unresolved. Between the trimmed V and J ends, which lost 3 bases and 6 bases, there was a span of 4 bases. The CDR3 totals 11 residues. The CDR3, as DNA: TGTGCCAGCAGTTTGACCGATACGCAGTATTTT. Protein product: CASSLTDTQYF.

The chain couples TRBV29-1 to TRBJ2-5; 8 nucleotides line up with TRBD2. V was clipped by 4 bases and J by 7 bases; unmatched bases: 8. CDR1 is SQVTM and CDR2 is ANQGSEA in the germline V gene. This CDR3 region has 13 residues. The DNA for the CDR3 is TGCAGCGTTGTTTTAACAGCGGGGGCGACCCAGTACTTC. This encodes CSVVLTAGATQYF. The full variable domain, completed using reference TRBV29-1 and TRBJ2-5, is SAVISQKPSRDICQRGTSLTIQCQVDSQVTMMFWYRQQPGQSLTLIATANQGSEATYESGFVIDKFPISRPNLTFSTLTVSNMSPEDSSIYLCSVVLTAGATQYFGPGTRLLVL.

This clone appeared a single time. The V gene is TRBV5-1, the J gene TRBJ1-4; D is unclear. The germline V and J ends were trimmed by 1 base and 7 bases, with 8 bases remaining between them. The length of the CDR3 is 13 residues. Germline CDR1 SGHRS, CDR2 YFSETQ. CDR3 nucleotide sequence: TGCGCCAGCAGCTTGAGGCCGCTTGAAAAACTGTTTTTT. Protein: CASSLRPLEKLFF.

V is TRBV28 and J is TRBJ1-1, with 7 nucleotides matching TRBD1. After removal of 6 bases from V and 9 bases from J, the junction contained 10 bases not matched to a gene. The CDR3 totals 13 residues. CDR1 and CDR2 from the germline V gene are MDHEN and SYDVKM. Here the CDR3 reads CASSGPGQRQAFF. The DNA for the CDR3 is TGTGCCAGCAGCGGCCCGGGACAGAGACAAGCTTTCTTT.

This clone has a single count. The rearrangement links TRBV27 to TRBJ2-5, with TRBD2 matching 7 bases. V dropped 4 bases and J dropped 4; count of bases not matched to a gene: 6. The germline gives CDR1 MNHEY, CDR2 SMNVEV (reference sequence). The CDR3 consists of 14 residues. The chain's CDR3 is CASSSLAGPETQYF. Written as DNA, the CDR3 is TGTGCCAGCAGTTCCTTAGCGGGCCCAGAGACCCAGTACTTC.

The V and J genes are TRBV9 and TRBJ2-7, with D possibly matching TRBD1 (6 bases). The germline V gene encodes CDR1 SGDLS and CDR2 YYNGEE. Trimming shortened V by 3 bases and J by 13 bases, and 17 bases separated the two germline ends. The CDR3 has 12 residues. Here the CDR3 DNA reads TGTGCCAGCAGCGACGACAGGAGGACGCTTTACTTC. As protein: CASSDDRRTLYF.

The chain uses TRBV7-9 and TRBJ1-2; unclear D gene. Germline CDR1 is SEHNR and CDR2 is FQNEAQ (reference sequence). The length of the CDR3 is 16 residues. Trimming pared 1 base from V and 5 bases from J, leaving 17 bases between. CDR3 DNA sequence: TGTGCCAGCAGCTTAGATGGCCGGGTGGTGTTGTATGGCTACACCTTC. Amino acid sequence: CASSLDGRVVLYGYTF.

The chain joins TRBV18 to TRBJ1-4; D is undetermined. This CDR3 is built from 14 residues. The V gene's germline CDR1 is KGHSH and CDR2 LQKENI. V lost 3 bases to trimming and J lost 8 bases, with 13 bases between them. In DNA form, the CDR3 reads TGTGCCAGCTCACCCGGCTCGGGTAGGGAAAAACTGTTTTTT. Amino acids: CASSPGSGREKLFF.

This rearrangement joins TRBV5-8 to TRBJ1-2; no firm D call. Per the germline V gene, CDR1 is SGHTS and CDR2 is YDEGEE. The CDR3 sequence is 16 residues long. Between the trimmed V and J ends, which lost 0 bases and 3 bases, there was a span of 15 bases. The CDR3 is CASSLGSWTGDYGYTF. CDR3 bases: TGTGCCAGCAGCTTGGGGTCTTGGACGGGAGACTATGGCTACACCTTC.

V is TRBV29-1 and J is TRBJ1-1; 7 bases line up with TRBD1. This CDR3 contains 14 residues. V was pared by 7 bases and J by 0 bases, with 8 bases of the junction left unmatched. The germline V gene encodes CDR1 SQVTM and CDR2 ANQGSEA. This CDR3 reads CSGTGTQLNTEAFF. CDR3 coding DNA: TGCAGCGGGACAGGAACCCAGTTGAACACTGAAGCTTTCTTT.